This record covers a single TCR beta chain. Its target antigen remains unknown. Qualities for individual bases were not recorded, and no much larger clone is one base off. The data originate from a study of blood T cell repertoires in COVID-19 (dated by TCRdb to 2018 to 2021). Context from the whole study: Samples from collaborators originated in the United States, Italy and Spain and spanned both the acute and convalescent phases of COVID-19. The samples were drawn from two sources: the first 160 participants of the ongoing ImmuneRACE study, and over 950 subjects contributed by 6 global collaborators. A de-identified subject ID, COVID-19 status, age in years and sex were almost always included in the sample metadata. Subjects who had been exposed to COVID-19, were actively infected with it, or had recovered from it provided the deeply sampled blood TCRbeta repertoires that made up the dataset. A freely available public database, intended as a resource for researchers studying the immune response to SARS-CoV-2, is where the repertoires were released. The material from the prospective study consisted of cDNA or gDNA derived from T cells, B-cell-depleted T cells, or PBMCs. Where available, HLA class I and class II types were taken from metadata supplied by the sample provider and were not determined by assay-based typing. Broad study findings and their caveats: How much clinical and demographic metadata was included differed by source and by participant, and the metadata was provided uncurated.

Between the V and J ends, shortened by 7 bases and 8 bases respectively, the junction contains 5 bases. The germline V gene gives CDR1 as SNHLY and CDR2 as FYNNEI. The CDR3 spans 9 residues, from the cysteine through the phenylalanine. CDR3 DNA is the only sequence kept; it has 27 bases, read in frame from the first base. Participants in the prospective study were enrolled through a virtual design, were aged roughly 18 to 100 years, and lived in 24 United States geographic areas. To assign participants to cohorts, the prospective study relied on clinical history that participants themselves reported in a screening survey and a study questionnaire. ImmuneRACE Cohort 3 recovered participants were defined by two consecutive negative NP/OP PCR tests, healthcare professional clearance, or symptom resolution. Mobile phlebotomists in the prospective study collected whole blood, serum and a nasopharyngeal or oropharyngeal swab from every participant. Participants in the prospective study had the option to provide additional blood draws and questionnaires over an approximately 2-month period. Before DNA extraction, prospective study blood samples were shipped either frozen or at room temperature.

TCRbeta CDR3 regions were amplified from genomic DNA using the immunoSEQ Assay, a bias-controlled multiplex PCR. The paper's data handling went like this. Within the assay, amplification of reference gene primers was used to estimate how many nucleated cells each sample contained. Sequence reads were collapsed and filtered to measure the absolute abundance of every unique TCRbeta CDR3 rearrangement. For each sample, productive Simpson clonality was calculated as the square root of Simpson's diversity index across productive rearrangements. The immuneACCESS repertoire file appears here via TCRdb, limited to in-frame rearrangements. These files lack a portion of the clones; in checked studies, under half of the deficit traces to unresolved V genes, and the cause of the others is not known. V, J and clone size are taken as reported in that table, and D and trimming were inferred from the DNA itself. Here the sample has about 160,000 clones; roughly 88% occur a single time. Of the sample, 5% to 8.5% is held by the ten largest clones.

This sequence originates from a woman aged 50 to 60 who had recovered from COVID-19. Material: PBMCs or T cells enriched from blood (not recorded which). Here the chain combines TRBV2 and TRBJ1-2, with the D segment identity uncertain. The DNA reads TGTGCCAGCAATCAGGGCTACACCTTC. Translated, this is CASNQGYTF.